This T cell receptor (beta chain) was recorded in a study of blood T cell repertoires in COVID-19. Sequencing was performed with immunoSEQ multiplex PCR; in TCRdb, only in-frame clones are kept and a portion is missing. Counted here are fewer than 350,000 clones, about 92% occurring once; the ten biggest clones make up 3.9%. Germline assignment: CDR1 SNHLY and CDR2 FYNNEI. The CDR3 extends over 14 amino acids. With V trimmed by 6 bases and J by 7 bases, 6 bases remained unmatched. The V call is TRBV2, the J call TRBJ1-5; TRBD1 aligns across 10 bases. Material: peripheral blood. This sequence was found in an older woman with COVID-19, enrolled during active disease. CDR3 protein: CASSQTGGRQPQHF. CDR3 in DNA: TGTGCCAGCAGCCAGACAGGGGGCCGGCAGCCCCAGCATTTT.